This T cell receptor (beta chain) was recorded in a study of CD8+ T cells in alopecia areata. The ends lost 0 bases at V and 7 bases at J; junction bases unmatched: 6. The CDR3 sequence is 15 residues long. The germline V gene encodes CDR1 MGHRA and CDR2 YSYEKL. Investigators isolated RNA and reverse transcribed it into cDNA to act as the sequencing template. Assay: immunoSEQ multiplex PCR; the TCRdb copy retains only in-frame clones and omits some. Of more than 95,000 clones in the sample, roughly two fifths were seen once. The chain uses TRBV4-1 and TRBJ1-5; 7 bases are shared with TRBD1. The origin of this receptor is a human donor with alopecia areata. What was sequenced was CD4+ T cells sorted from blood. The CDR3: CASSQDLGGSQPQHF. The CDR3 DNA reads as TGCGCCAGCAGCCAAGATCTAGGGGGCTCCCAGCCCCAGCATTTT.